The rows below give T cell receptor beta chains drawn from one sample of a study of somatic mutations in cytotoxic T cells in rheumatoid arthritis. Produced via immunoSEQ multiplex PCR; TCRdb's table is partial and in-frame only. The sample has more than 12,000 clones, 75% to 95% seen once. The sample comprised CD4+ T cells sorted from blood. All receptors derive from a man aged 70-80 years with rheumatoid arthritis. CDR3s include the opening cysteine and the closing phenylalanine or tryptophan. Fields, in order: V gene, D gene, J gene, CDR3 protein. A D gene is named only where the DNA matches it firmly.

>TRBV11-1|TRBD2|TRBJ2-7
CASSTPRRGGEQYF
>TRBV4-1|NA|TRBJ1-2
CASSQDFEFGYTF
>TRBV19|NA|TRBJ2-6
CASSIVAGTGANVLTF
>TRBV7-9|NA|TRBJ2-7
CASSLAGGISYEQYF
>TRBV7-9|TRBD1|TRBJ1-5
CASAQHGTGLEPQHF
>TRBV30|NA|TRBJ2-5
CAWTAGIEETQYF
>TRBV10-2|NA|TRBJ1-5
CASRGQSNQPQHF
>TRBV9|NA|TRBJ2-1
CASSVGLDNNEQFF
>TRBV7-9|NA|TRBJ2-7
CASSFPQRSYEQYF
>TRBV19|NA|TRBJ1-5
CASSIDLGQPQHF
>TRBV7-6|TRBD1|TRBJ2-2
CASSLANRDRAVRNTGELFF
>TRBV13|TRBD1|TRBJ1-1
CASTMGQGSTEAFF
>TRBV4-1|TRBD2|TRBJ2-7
CASSQGVASGIVEQYF
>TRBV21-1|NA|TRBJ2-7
CASSKVQGSRSYEQYF
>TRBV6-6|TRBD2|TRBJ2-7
CASSYTAGGIYEQYF
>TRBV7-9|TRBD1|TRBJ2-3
CASSLGDRSTDTQYF
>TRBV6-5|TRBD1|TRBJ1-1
CASSYTGDREAFF
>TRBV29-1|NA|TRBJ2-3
CSVVWQSPRTDTQYF
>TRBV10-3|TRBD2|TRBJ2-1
CASAGTSGGYNEQFF
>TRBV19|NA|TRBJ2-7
CASSTQVSSYEQYF
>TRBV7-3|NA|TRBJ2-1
CASRSRGLSSYNEQFF
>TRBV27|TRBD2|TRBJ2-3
CASSRLAGGTDTQYF
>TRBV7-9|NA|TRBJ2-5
CASSFDRASETQYF
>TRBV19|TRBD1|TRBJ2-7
CASSITPGQFYEQYF
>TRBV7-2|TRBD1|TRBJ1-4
CASSFMTGYNEKLFF
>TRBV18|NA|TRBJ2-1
CASSPESRSGNEQFF
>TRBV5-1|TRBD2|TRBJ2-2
CASSQNGLANTGELFF
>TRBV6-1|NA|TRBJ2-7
CASKPLAGPSIEQYF
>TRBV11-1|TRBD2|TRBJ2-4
CASSLGLAGKNIQYF
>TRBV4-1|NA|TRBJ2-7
CASSQPGTLSPYEQYF
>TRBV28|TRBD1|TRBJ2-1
CASSSEGTGLSPYNEQFF